Listed below are T cell receptor beta chains from one sample, sequenced in a study of CD8 T cells in Susac syndrome. Each CDR3 protein gets one entry after TCRdb re-called the immunoSEQ multiplex PCR reads with MiXCR. The sample has around 130,000 distinct CDR3 sequences; more than 90% are singletons. The sequenced sample consisted of CD4+ T cells from PBMCs. Receptor source: a human donor in good health. CDR3s include the opening cysteine and the closing phenylalanine or tryptophan. The order of the fields is V gene, clone size, J gene, D gene, CDR3 protein, CDR3 DNA. The D gene is left open where the match is weak. Some rows have no size entry. The others give once, few or many, or a class for an expanded clone.

TRBV12-3/TRBV12-4	-	TRBJ2-1	TRBD2	CASTKSTSGFSYNEQFF	TGTGCCAGCACTAAGTCGACTAGCGGGTTTTCCTACAATGAGCAGTTCTTC
TRBV14	-	TRBJ2-7	-	CASSLTHTSLKQYF	TGTGCCAGCAGCCTGACCCACACCTCGTTGAAGCAGTACTTC
TRBV7-2	-	TRBJ1-1	-	CASSGRDARTEAFF	TGTGCCAGCAGCGGCCGGGACGCGAGGACTGAAGCTTTCTTT
TRBV7-2	once	TRBJ1-2	-	CASSFLYGYTF	TGTGCCAGCAGCTTTCTCTATGGCTACACCTTC
TRBV3-1	-	TRBJ2-2	-	CASSQERTTGELFF	TGTGCCAGCAGCCAAGAGCGCACCACCGGGGAGCTGTTTTTT
TRBV27	-	TRBJ2-6	-	CASNPGRGPGANVLTF	TGTGCCAGCAATCCCGGTCGAGGGCCCGGGGCCAACGTCCTGACTTTC
TRBV7-9	once	TRBJ1-5	TRBD1	CASSLSSGGRGNQPQHF	TGTGCCAGCAGCTTAAGTTCAGGGGGCAGGGGCAATCAGCCCCAGCATTTT
TRBV20-1	-	TRBJ2-1	TRBD2	CSARKGTSGRFNEQFF	TGCAGTGCTAGGAAAGGGACTAGCGGGAGGTTCAATGAGCAGTTCTTC
TRBV28	-	TRBJ1-2	-	CAILKGRGYTF	TGTGCCATCCTAAAGGGGAGAGGCTACACCTTC
TRBV29-1	-	TRBJ2-3	-	CSVPGRTSLNTQYF	TGCAGCGTTCCCGGTAGGACGTCCCTTAATACGCAGTATTTT
TRBV4-1	-	TRBJ1-1	-	CASSQDLVAYTEAFF	TGCGCCAGCAGCCAAGACTTGGTAGCCTACACTGAAGCTTTCTTT
TRBV5-1	-	TRBJ1-1	-	CASRRNREGTEAFF	TGCGCCAGCAGACGTAACAGGGAAGGGACTGAAGCTTTCTTT
TRBV12-3/TRBV12-4	few	TRBJ2-7	-	CASSLQGPSYEQYF	TGTGCCAGCAGTTTGCAGGGACCCTCCTACGAGCAGTACTTC
TRBV6-1	-	TRBJ1-1	-	CASSVEPSNTEAFF	TGTGCCAGCAGTGTTGAACCATCGAACACTGAAGCTTTCTTT
TRBV28	-	TRBJ2-5	TRBD1	CASSLTGGLETQYF	TGTGCCAGCAGCTTGACAGGGGGCTTGGAGACCCAGTACTTC
TRBV29-1	-	TRBJ1-2	-	CSVELTGYGYTF	TGCAGCGTTGAGCTTACAGGTTATGGCTACACCTTC
TRBV18	-	TRBJ2-7	-	CASSPGEGVQEQYF	TGTGCCAGCTCACCAGGGGAAGGCGTGCAGGAGCAGTACTTC
TRBV19	-	TRBJ1-5	-	CASSPVGAQPQHF	TGTGCCAGTAGCCCGGTGGGAGCTCAGCCCCAGCATTTT
TRBV29-1	-	TRBJ1-2	-	CSSDSSYGYTF	TGCAGCTCCGACAGTTCTTATGGCTACACCTTC
TRBV12-3/TRBV12-4	-	TRBJ2-3	TRBD1	CASSFTGADTQYF	TGTGCCAGCAGTTTCACAGGGGCAGATACGCAGTATTTT
TRBV18	-	TRBJ2-1	TRBD1	CASSPRGDRGYNEQFF	TGTGCCAGCTCACCCCGGGGGGACAGGGGCTACAATGAGCAGTTCTTC
TRBV6-6	-	TRBJ1-4	-	CASRGGEKLFF	TGTGCCAGCAGGGGCGGTGAAAAACTGTTTTTT
TRBV23-1	-	TRBJ2-2	-	CASSLPPLGNTGELFF	TGCGCCAGCAGTCTACCTCCCCTGGGTAACACCGGGGAGCTGTTTTTT
TRBV4-1	once	TRBJ2-3	TRBD2	CASSRGSGRGTDTQYF	TGCGCCAGCAGCCGAGGTAGCGGGAGAGGTACAGATACGCAGTATTTT
TRBV3-1	-	TRBJ2-3	-	CASSQDPLPSTDTQYF	TGTGCCAGCAGCCAAGATCCTCTTCCTAGCACAGATACGCAGTATTTT
TRBV29-1	-	TRBJ2-5	-	CSVEGATEGLQETQYF	TGCAGCGTTGAAGGGGCCACGGAGGGTCTCCAAGAGACCCAGTACTTC
TRBV10-2	-	TRBJ1-1	TRBD1	CASRSGGNTEAFF	TGCGCCAGCCGCTCAGGGGGGAACACTGAAGCTTTCTTT
TRBV3-1	-	TRBJ2-3	-	CASSRQMISSPGTDTQYF	TGTGCCAGCAGTCGACAGATGATCTCTTCCCCCGGCACAGATACGCAGTATTTT
TRBV27	-	TRBJ2-7	-	CASSPLIGGGGWEQYF	TGTGCCAGCAGCCCCCTGATAGGGGGAGGGGGGTGGGAGCAGTACTTC
TRBV28	-	TRBJ1-2	-	CASRAPTGWNYGYTF	TGTGCCAGCAGAGCCCCTACGGGGTGGAACTATGGCTACACCTTC
TRBV29-1	-	TRBJ1-2	-	CSVLSAHGYTF	TGCAGCGTTCTATCCGCTCATGGCTACACCTTC
TRBV11-2	-	TRBJ1-4	TRBD1	CASKPGQGAERSEKLFF	TGTGCCAGTAAACCGGGACAGGGGGCCGAGAGGAGTGAAAAACTGTTTTTT
TRBV29-1	-	TRBJ1-1	-	CSVEGLVNTEAFF	TGCAGCGTTGAAGGTCTGGTGAACACTGAAGCTTTCTTT
TRBV3-1	-	TRBJ2-1	-	CASSQGWQGHNEQFF	TGTGCCAGCAGCCAAGGGTGGCAGGGACACAATGAGCAGTTCTTC
TRBV29-1	-	TRBJ2-5	-	CSGGGETQYF	TGCAGCGGCGGAGGGGAGACCCAGTACTTC
TRBV28	-	TRBJ2-7	TRBD2	CASMSGSHEQYF	TGTGCCAGCATGAGCGGGAGCCACGAGCAGTACTTC
TRBV12-3/TRBV12-4	once	TRBJ1-5	-	CASSLQGYQPQHF	TGTGCCAGCAGTTTACAGGGGTATCAGCCCCAGCATTTT
TRBV28	-	TRBJ1-2	-	CASSLSGSYGYTF	TGTGCCAGCAGTTTATCCGGGTCCTATGGCTACACCTTC
TRBV19	-	TRBJ2-7	-	CASSRTGQVYEQYF	TGTGCCAGTAGCAGAACGGGACAAGTCTACGAGCAGTACTTC
TRBV5-1	-	TRBJ2-2	-	CASSPSAVNTGELFF	TGCGCCAGCAGCCCCTCGGCAGTGAACACCGGGGAGCTGTTTTTT
TRBV5-1	-	TRBJ2-7	TRBD1	CASSWRGGQGFWEQYF	TGCGCCAGCAGCTGGAGGGGGGGACAGGGATTCTGGGAGCAGTACTTC
TRBV3-1	-	TRBJ2-3	TRBD1	CASSLTGDLDTQYF	TGTGCCAGCAGCCTTACAGGGGACCTCGATACGCAGTATTTT
TRBV19	once	TRBJ2-1	TRBD2	CASKRLAGVGEQFF	TGTGCCAGTAAAAGGCTAGCGGGAGTGGGTGAGCAGTTCTTC
TRBV10-3	-	TRBJ2-7	TRBD1	CAISENRGQGYEQYF	TGTGCCATCAGTGAGAACAGGGGCCAGGGCTACGAGCAGTACTTC
TRBV29-1	-	TRBJ2-7	-	CSVRETYEQYF	TGCAGCGTTAGGGAAACCTACGAGCAGTACTTC
TRBV29-1	-	TRBJ2-7	-	CSALFWGYEQYF	TGCAGCGCCCTGTTCTGGGGCTACGAGCAGTACTTC
TRBV7-9	-	TRBJ2-3	-	CASSVAKNTDTQYF	TGTGCCAGCAGCGTAGCGAAAAACACAGATACGCAGTATTTT
TRBV5-1	-	TRBJ2-3	-	CASSSRVNTQYF	TGCGCCAGCAGCTCCAGGGTTAATACGCAGTATTTT
TRBV7-9	-	TRBJ2-1	TRBD2	CASTREGGYNEQFF	TGTGCCAGCACCCGGGAGGGGGGCTACAATGAGCAGTTCTTC
TRBV28	-	TRBJ2-1	TRBD1	CASSSLPGQVRRNEQFF	TGTGCCAGCAGTTCCCTCCCGGGACAGGTTCGGAGAAATGAGCAGTTCTTC
TRBV24-1	-	TRBJ2-3	-	CATSEGGRHTQYF	TGTGCCACCAGTGAGGGAGGAAGACATACGCAGTATTTT
TRBV27	-	TRBJ2-3	TRBD1	CASSLFLAGGDRRRQGLTDTQYF	TGTGCCAGCAGTTTATTTCTGGCAGGGGGCGACCGGAGAAGGCAGGGACTCACAGATACGCAGTATTTT
TRBV20-1	-	TRBJ2-6	TRBD1	CSAGQGSSGANVLTF	TGCAGTGCCGGACAGGGGAGCTCTGGGGCCAACGTCCTGACTTTC